The 16 T cell receptor beta chains below come from one sample, sequenced in a study of blood T cells in healthy people across ages (dated by TCRdb to between 2014 and 2017). To prepare the library, 5' RACE was applied. The data were produced on an Illumina HiSeq 2500. The second PCR ran for roughly 7 to 12 cycles and used a J-beta primer mix along with a sample-barcoded 5' primer. TCRdb's own reprocessing of the public reads used fastp at Q25 and MiXCR and kept productive beta chains. Rows merge per CDR3 protein into single entries with the most common DNA and genes. A total of more than 1.4 million distinct CDR3 sequences appear in this sample, 40% to 50% of them only once. Jointly, the top ten make up roughly 7.9% of the sample. Input material: blood. All receptors come from a woman between 18 and 29 years old in good health.

The rearrangement joins TRBV11-2 to TRBJ2-3; D is unclear. V shed 5 bases and J shed 0 bases, with 15 bases lying between them. Germline CDR1 and CDR2: SGHAT and FQNNGV. The length of the CDR3 is 16 residues. The CDR3 spells CASSPLWLTSTDTQYF. The CDR3 nucleotides are TGTGCCAGCAGCCCCCTGTGGTTAACTAGCACAGATACGCAGTATTTT.

A single count supports this clonotype. This chain links TRBV15 with TRBJ1-5; D gene unclear. Per germline, CDR1 LNHNV and CDR2 YYDKDF (reference sequence). The CDR3 length is 12 residues. V was cut by 0 bases and J by 7 bases, with 4 bases left in between. CDR3 in amino acids: CATSRDSQPQHF. CDR3 bases: TGTGCCACCAGCAGAGACTCCCAGCCCCAGCATTTT.

The V call is TRBV6-5, the J call TRBJ2-5, with D possibly TRBD2 on 6 matching bases. The CDR3 consists of 16 residues. With 1 base removed from V and 5 bases from J, the gap between germline ends came to 17 bases. CDR1 and CDR2 (germline): MNHEY, SVGAGI. The CDR3 loop is CASSYFRGGAGETQYF. The DNA for the CDR3 is TGTGCCAGCAGTTACTTCCGAGGAGGCGCGGGGGAGACCCAGTACTTC.

The J gene is TRBJ2-3, the V gene TRBV28, with a possible D match to TRBD1 (6 bases). The germline CDR1 and CDR2 sequences are MDHEN and SYDVKM. There are 15 residues in the CDR3. Trimming shortened V by 6 bases and J by 1 base, and 14 bases separated the two germline ends. The CDR3 coding sequence is TGTGCCAGCAGGCCACAGGGAAGCGGCACAGATACGCAGTATTTT. It is translated as CASRPQGSGTDTQYF.

The V and J genes are TRBV28 and TRBJ2-7, with a possible D match to TRBD2 (6 bases). Germline lookup yields CDR1 MDHEN and CDR2 SYDVKM. The CDR3 runs to 16 residues. V was pared by 5 bases and J by 3 bases, with 20 bases between. DNA of the CDR3: TGTGCCAGCAGTGGGGGGTCATTGAGGGGTCACTACGAGCAGTACTTC. This sequence encodes CASSGGSLRGHYEQYF.

This clonotype was picked up a small number of times. CDR3 residues: CASSLGGQPEAFF. The CDR3 region has the DNA TGTGCCAGCAGCTTAGGGGGACAGCCTGAAGCTTTCTTT. The rearrangement joins TRBV7-9 to TRBJ1-1; TRBD1 aligns across 7 bases. V gave up 1 base and J gave up 6 bases; unmatched junction bases: 2. Germline V gene sequence: CDR1 SEHNR, CDR2 FQNEAQ (reference sequence). CDR3 length equals 13 residues.

This chain uses TRBV12-3 or TRBV12-4 with TRBJ2-3; the match to TRBD2 covers 7 bases. The CDR3 is made up of 14 amino acids. Trimming took 7 bases from V and 1 from J; bases not matched to a gene: 5. The CDR3 DNA follows: TGTGCCAGCATAACTAGCGAACGCACAGATACGCAGTATTTT. Its protein product is CASITSERTDTQYF.

The chain carries TRBV10-3 and TRBJ1-4; no clear D gene. Germline V lookup: CDR1 ENHRY, CDR2 SYGVKD. The CDR3 loop spans 15 amino acids. The V end was cut by 3 bases, the J end by 4 bases, with 12 bases between. CDR3 nucleotide sequence: TGTGCCATCAGTGAAACGGAGGAGTTTAATGAAAAACTGTTTTTT. Translation: CAISETEEFNEKLFF.

The chain uses TRBV29-1 and TRBJ1-1; D unresolved. The CDR3 consists of 17 residues. Germline-derived CDR1 and CDR2 are SQVTM and ANQGSEA. The ends were cut back, 7 bases at V and 3 bases at J, with 27 bases in the middle. In DNA, the CDR3 is TGCAGCGGTTTCGATTATCGTGCCTCCTCTCGGGACACTGAAGCTTTCTTT. Protein sequence: CSGFDYRASSRDTEAFF.

V and J are TRBV6-5 and TRBJ1-3; D gene unclear. There are 16 residues in the CDR3. Germline-derived CDR1 and CDR2 are MNHEY and SVGAGI. V was shortened by 0 bases and J by 2 bases, with 11 bases between the two germline ends. The DNA of the CDR3 is TGTGCCAGCAGTTACTCGATGTCAGTCCCTGGAAACACCATATATTTT. Its protein is CASSYSMSVPGNTIYF.

The chain uses TRBV6-5 and TRBJ2-7, with 9 nucleotides matching TRBD2. The CDR3 has 15 amino acids. Per the germline V gene, CDR1 is MNHEY and CDR2 is SVGAGI. V was clipped by 5 bases and J by 5 bases; unmatched bases: 10. In DNA, the CDR3 is TGTGCCAGCAGTCCCGGGACTAGCAGTCTCAACGAGCAGTACTTC. Encoded protein: CASSPGTSSLNEQYF.

As concerns this clonotype: One end of the junction is discordant with germline, which a read error may explain. The rearrangement joins TRBV5-1 to TRBJ1-2; 12 bases fit TRBD1. Germline V CDR1 and CDR2: SGHRS, YFSETQ. This CDR3 has 19 amino acids. The CDR3 loop is CASSLEGQGARIGNYGCTF. The CDR3 coding sequence is TGCGCCAGCAGCTTGGAGGGACAGGGGGCGCGGATCGGAAACTATGGCTGCACCTTC.

This clonotype turned up a few times. The chain recombines TRBV10-2 with TRBJ2-3, with D tentatively TRBD1 (7 bases). This CDR3 region has 15 residues. In germline, CDR1 is WSHSY, CDR2 SAAADI. Trimming left V 4 bases short and J 2 bases short, with 13 bases between. CDR3 loop: CASSARQGLTDTQYF. The DNA for the CDR3 is TGCGCCAGCAGTGCCCGACAGGGACTCACAGATACGCAGTATTTT.

The rearrangement joins TRBV3-1 to TRBJ2-5; no definite D call. With 0 bases removed from V and 2 bases from J, the gap between germline ends came to 7 bases. Germline CDR1 reads LGHDT; CDR2 reads YNNKEL (reference sequence). The CDR3 consists of 14 residues. CDR3 sequence (DNA): TGTGCCAGCAGCCAAGATTACTATCAAGAGACCCAGTACTTC. It codes for CASSQDYYQETQYF.

This clonotype was counted only a few times. The chain links TRBV5-4 to TRBJ2-5, with 7 bases matching TRBD2. The CDR3 is 14 residues long. V shed 1 base, J shed 0 bases, and the junction held 0 bases outside the gene matches. Germline loops: CDR1 SGHNT, CDR2 YYREEE (reference sequence). The CDR3 protein is CASSLTSDQETQYF. CDR3 coding DNA: TGTGCCAGCAGCTTGACTAGCGACCAAGAGACCCAGTACTTC.

This chain uses TRBV29-1 with TRBJ2-5; D is undetermined. Germline values: CDR1 SQVTM, CDR2 ANQGSEA. Trimming took 3 bases from V and 11 from J, leaving 22 bases between them. CDR3 length: 14 residues. This chain's CDR3 is CSVEHRVSYNEQYF. CDR3 DNA: TGCAGCGTTGAGCACCGGGTTTCCTACAATGAGCAGTACTTC.